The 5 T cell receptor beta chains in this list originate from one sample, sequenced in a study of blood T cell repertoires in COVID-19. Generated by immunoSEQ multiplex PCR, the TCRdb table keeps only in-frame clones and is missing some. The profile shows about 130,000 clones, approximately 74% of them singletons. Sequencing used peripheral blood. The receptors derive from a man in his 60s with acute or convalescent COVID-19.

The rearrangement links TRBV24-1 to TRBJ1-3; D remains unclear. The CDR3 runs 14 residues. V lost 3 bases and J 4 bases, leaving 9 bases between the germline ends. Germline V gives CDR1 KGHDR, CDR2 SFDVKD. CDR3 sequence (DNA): TGTGCCACCAGTGATCCCAGGATGGGAAACACCATATATTTT. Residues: CATSDPRMGNTIYF.

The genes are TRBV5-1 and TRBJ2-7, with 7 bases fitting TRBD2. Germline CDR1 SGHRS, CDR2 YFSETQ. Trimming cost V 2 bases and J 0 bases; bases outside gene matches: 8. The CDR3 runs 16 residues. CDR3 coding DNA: TGCGCCAGCAGCTTAGGTCTAGAGCGGGGCTCCTACGAGCAGTACTTC. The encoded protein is CASSLGLERGSYEQYF.

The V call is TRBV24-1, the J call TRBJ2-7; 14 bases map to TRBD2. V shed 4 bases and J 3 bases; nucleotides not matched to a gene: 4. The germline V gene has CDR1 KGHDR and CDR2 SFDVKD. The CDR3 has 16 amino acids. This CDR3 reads CATSDTGTSGGYEQYF. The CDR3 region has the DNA TGTGCCACCAGTGACACAGGGACTAGCGGGGGCTACGAGCAGTACTTC.

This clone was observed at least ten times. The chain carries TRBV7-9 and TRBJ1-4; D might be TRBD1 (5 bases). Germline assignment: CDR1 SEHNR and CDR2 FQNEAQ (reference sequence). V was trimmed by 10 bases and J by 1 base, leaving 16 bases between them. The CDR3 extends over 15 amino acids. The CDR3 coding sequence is TGTGCCATTGCCGACGGGGGAGTAACTAATGAAAAACTGTTTTTT. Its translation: CAIADGGVTNEKLFF.

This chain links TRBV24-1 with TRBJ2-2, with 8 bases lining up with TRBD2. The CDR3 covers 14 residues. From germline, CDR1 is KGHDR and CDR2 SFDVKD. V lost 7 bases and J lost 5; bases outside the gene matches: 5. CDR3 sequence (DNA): TGTGCCACCAGCGGGGGGGCAGGAACCGGGGAGCTGTTTTTT. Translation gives CATSGGAGTGELFF.